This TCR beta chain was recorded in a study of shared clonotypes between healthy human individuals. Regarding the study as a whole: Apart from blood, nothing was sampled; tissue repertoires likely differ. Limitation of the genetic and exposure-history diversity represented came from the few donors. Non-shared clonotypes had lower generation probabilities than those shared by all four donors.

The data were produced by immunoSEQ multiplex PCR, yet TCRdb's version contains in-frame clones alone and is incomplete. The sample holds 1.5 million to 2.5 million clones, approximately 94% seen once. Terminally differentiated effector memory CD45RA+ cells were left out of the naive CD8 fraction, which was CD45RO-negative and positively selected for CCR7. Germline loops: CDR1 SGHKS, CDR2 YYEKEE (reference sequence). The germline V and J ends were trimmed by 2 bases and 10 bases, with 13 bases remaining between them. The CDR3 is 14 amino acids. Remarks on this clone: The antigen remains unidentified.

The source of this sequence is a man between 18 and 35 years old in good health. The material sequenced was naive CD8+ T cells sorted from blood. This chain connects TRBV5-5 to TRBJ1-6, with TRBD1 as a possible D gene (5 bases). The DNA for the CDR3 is TGTGCCAGCAGCTTAACAGGCCCTCGGTCACCCCTCCACTTT. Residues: CASSLTGPRSPLHF.